The rows below give T cell receptor beta chains drawn from one sample of a study of blood T cells in healthy people across ages. Via MiXCR, TCRdb re-called the 5' RACE reads, giving one row per CDR3 protein. The sample has 540,000 or so distinct CDR3 sequences; around 24% are singletons. The same data also contributed to another study, on T cells of mothers and their children.

The sequenced sample was blood. The receptors were gathered from a boy between 5 and 17 years old in good health. CDR3s leave out the opening cysteine and the closing phenylalanine or tryptophan. Not all rows give a size; the values are once, few, many and, for expanded clones, a class.

CDR3aa: ASSPGTPEAF; j_gene: TRBJ1-1; len: 10; abundance: few; v_gene: TRBV7-9
CDR3aa: ASSEAGETRAF; j_gene: TRBJ1-1; len: 11; abundance: NA; v_gene: TRBV6-1
CDR3aa: ASTSDRGTEAF; j_gene: TRBJ1-1; len: 11; abundance: few; v_gene: TRBV6-1
CDR3aa: ASSRTGHEQY; j_gene: TRBJ2-7; len: 10; abundance: few; v_gene: TRBV28
CDR3aa: ASSLSGRIYSNQPQH; j_gene: TRBJ1-5; len: 15; abundance: NA; v_gene: TRBV27
CDR3aa: ASSVGPHSRTDTQY; j_gene: TRBJ2-3; len: 14; abundance: few; v_gene: TRBV9
CDR3aa: ASSLSGGTEQF; j_gene: TRBJ2-1; len: 11; abundance: NA; v_gene: TRBV7-9
CDR3aa: SVPGVNEQF; j_gene: NA; len: 9; abundance: NA; v_gene: TRBV20-1
CDR3aa: ASSLVGLTISYNEQF; j_gene: TRBJ2-1; len: 15; abundance: NA; v_gene: TRBV5-6
CDR3aa: ASSLGLSPYEQY; j_gene: NA; len: 12; abundance: NA; v_gene: TRBV7-9
CDR3aa: ASRKGRANLSYNEQF; j_gene: TRBJ2-1; len: 15; abundance: few; v_gene: TRBV6-1
CDR3aa: ASSLEQDGYGYT; j_gene: TRBJ1-2; len: 12; abundance: NA; v_gene: TRBV5-4
CDR3aa: ASSFGTGLSTDTQY; j_gene: TRBJ2-3; len: 14; abundance: NA; v_gene: TRBV6-5
CDR3aa: ASSQGGTQNYGYT; j_gene: TRBJ1-2; len: 13; abundance: NA; v_gene: TRBV14
CDR3aa: ASSQLRTAYNEQF; j_gene: TRBJ2-1; len: 13; abundance: NA; v_gene: TRBV4-1
CDR3aa: ASSVTVEGYT; j_gene: TRBJ1-2; len: 10; abundance: few; v_gene: TRBV2
CDR3aa: ASSDGLAGGPPRETQY; j_gene: TRBJ2-5; len: 16; abundance: few; v_gene: TRBV7-9
CDR3aa: ASSQDAGCVQTQY; j_gene: TRBJ2-5; len: 13; abundance: NA; v_gene: TRBV4-3
CDR3aa: SVEADYGYT; j_gene: TRBJ1-2; len: 9; abundance: few; v_gene: TRBV29-1
CDR3aa: ASSLLPTSGARGPDTQY; j_gene: TRBJ2-3; len: 17; abundance: NA; v_gene: TRBV7-2
CDR3aa: ASSSRTPGQY; j_gene: TRBJ2-5; len: 10; abundance: NA; v_gene: TRBV28
CDR3aa: ASSQADRGPLH; j_gene: TRBJ1-6; len: 11; abundance: few; v_gene: TRBV4-3
CDR3aa: ASSFGGDSTYEQY; j_gene: TRBJ2-7; len: 13; abundance: NA; v_gene: TRBV7-6
CDR3aa: ASSLGQAAYEQY; j_gene: TRBJ2-7; len: 12; abundance: NA; v_gene: TRBV5-5
CDR3aa: ASSFSQTGHEQY; j_gene: TRBJ2-7; len: 12; abundance: NA; v_gene: TRBV5-1
CDR3aa: ASTPGQGRAF; j_gene: TRBJ1-1; len: 10; abundance: NA; v_gene: TRBV6-5
CDR3aa: ASSQDRRVGEY; j_gene: TRBJ2-3; len: 11; abundance: NA; v_gene: TRBV4-3
CDR3aa: ASSLLGPTERY; j_gene: TRBJ2-4; len: 11; abundance: few; v_gene: TRBV12-3/TRBV12-4
CDR3aa: ASPDQTGTASTDTQY; j_gene: TRBJ2-3; len: 15; abundance: few; v_gene: TRBV7-9
CDR3aa: ASSQGRGGIGWESNQPQH; j_gene: TRBJ1-5; len: 18; abundance: NA; v_gene: TRBV3-1
CDR3aa: ASSHKSGYGNT; j_gene: TRBJ1-2; len: 11; abundance: NA; v_gene: TRBV28
CDR3aa: ASSQESGRTEAF; j_gene: TRBJ1-1; len: 12; abundance: few; v_gene: TRBV3-1
CDR3aa: ASSQRDSFSYSSYEQY; j_gene: NA; len: 16; abundance: NA; v_gene: TRBV7-7